Reported below is one T cell receptor beta chain. It has no known antigen specificity. No much larger clonotype is one base removed from it; base qualities were not supplied. The sample originates from a study of blood T cell repertoires in COVID-19 (dated by TCRdb to 2018 to 2020). Background on the whole study: Samples covering the acute and convalescent phases of COVID-19 were provided by collaborators in the United States, Italy and Spain. The material from the prospective study consisted of cDNA or gDNA derived from T cells, B-cell-depleted T cells, or PBMCs. Subjects who had been exposed to COVID-19, were actively infected with it, or had recovered from it provided the deeply sampled blood TCRbeta repertoires that made up the dataset. A freely available public database, intended as a resource for researchers studying the immune response to SARS-CoV-2, is where the repertoires were released. Samples were obtained from the ongoing ImmuneRACE study (first 160 participants) and from some 1,200 subjects provided by 6 global collaborators. Sample metadata almost always included a de-identified subject ID, COVID-19 status, age in years and sex. Where HLA class I and class II types were available, the types were taken from metadata supplied by the sample provider, not from assay-based typing. Overall study results and their limits: The quantity of clinical and demographic metadata differed by source and by participant and was supplied without curation.

TCRbeta CDR3 regions were amplified from genomic DNA by means of the immunoSEQ Assay, a bias-controlled multiplex PCR. In the source study's methods: Nucleated cell counts per sample were estimated from amplification of reference gene primers within the assay. To quantify the absolute abundance of each unique TCRbeta CDR3 rearrangement, sequence reads were collapsed and filtered. For each sample, productive Simpson clonality was calculated by taking the square root of Simpson's diversity index across productive rearrangements. TCRdb carries this immuneACCESS record with in-frame sequences only. Its versions omit some clonotypes, under half of them owing to an unresolved V gene in the studies checked, with the rest unexplained. V, J and clone size are those of that table, while D and trimming were read from the DNA. The sample has 200,000 to 300,000 clones on record, 85% to 90% of them singletons. The ten largest clones represent about 1.7% of the sample.

Enrolling through a virtual design, the prospective study's participants ranged in age from about 18 to 100 years and lived across more than 20 United States geographic areas. Cohort assignment in the prospective study relied on participant-reported clinical history from a screening survey and a study questionnaire. Recovered participants in ImmuneRACE Cohort 3 were defined by two consecutive negative NP/OP PCR tests, clearance by a healthcare professional, or resolution of symptoms. In the prospective study, mobile phlebotomists collected whole blood, serum and a nasopharyngeal or oropharyngeal swab from each participant. Prospective study participants could optionally give additional blood draws and questionnaires over a roughly two-month period. Prospective study blood samples were shipped either frozen or at room temperature before DNA extraction. This TCR came from a man between 40 and 49 years old who had recovered from COVID-19. Sequenced: PBMCs or T cells enriched from blood (not recorded which).

For the CDR3, the sequence is CASSTRDSSNQPQHF. The DNA sequence is given as TGTGCCAGTAGTACGAGGGACAGTAGCAATCAGCCCCAGCATTTT. This chain joins TRBV19 to TRBJ1-5; TRBD1 agrees with 7 junctional bases. Germline trimming: 4 bases from V, 0 bases from J; junction bases outside gene matches: 3. The CDR3 measures 15 amino acids from cysteine to phenylalanine. The read is trimmed to its CDR3 DNA, 45 bases read in frame from base 1. Reading the germline V gene (reference sequence) gives CDR1 LNHDA and CDR2 SQIVND.